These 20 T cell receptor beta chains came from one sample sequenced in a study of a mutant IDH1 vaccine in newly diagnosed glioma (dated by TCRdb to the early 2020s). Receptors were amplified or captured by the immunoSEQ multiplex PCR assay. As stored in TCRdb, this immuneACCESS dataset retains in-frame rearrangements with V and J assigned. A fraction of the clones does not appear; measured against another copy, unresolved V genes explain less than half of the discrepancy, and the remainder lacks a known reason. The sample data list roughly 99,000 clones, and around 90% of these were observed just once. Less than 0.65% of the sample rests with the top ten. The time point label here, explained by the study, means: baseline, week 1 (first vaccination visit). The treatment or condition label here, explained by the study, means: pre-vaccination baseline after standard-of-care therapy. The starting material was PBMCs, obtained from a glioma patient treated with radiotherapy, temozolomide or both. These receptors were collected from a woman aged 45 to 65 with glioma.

The CDR3 DNA reads as TGTGCCAGTAGCCCCTACACCCCAGCTGCAAGCTACAATGAGCAGTTCTTC. Its protein is CASSPYTPAASYNEQFF. V is TRBV19 and J is TRBJ2-1; D not resolved. CDR3 length: 17 residues. V was cut by 6 bases and J by 3 bases, with 21 bases left in between. CDR1 and CDR2 (germline): LNHDA, SQIVND (reference sequence).

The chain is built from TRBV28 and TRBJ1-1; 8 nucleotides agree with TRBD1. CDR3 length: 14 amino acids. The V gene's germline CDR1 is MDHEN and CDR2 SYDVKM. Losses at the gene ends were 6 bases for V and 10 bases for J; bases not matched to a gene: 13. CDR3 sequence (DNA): TGTGCCAGCAGACCCTGGACAGGGCACCAAGGAGCTTTCTTT. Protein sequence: CASRPWTGHQGAFF.

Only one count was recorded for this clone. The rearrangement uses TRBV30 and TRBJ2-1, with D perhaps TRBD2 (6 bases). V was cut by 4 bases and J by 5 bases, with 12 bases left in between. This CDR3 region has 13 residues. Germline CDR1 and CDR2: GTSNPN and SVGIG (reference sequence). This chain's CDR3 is CAWKSGLNNEQFF. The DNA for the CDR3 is TGTGCCTGGAAGTCAGGACTAAACAATGAGCAGTTCTTC.

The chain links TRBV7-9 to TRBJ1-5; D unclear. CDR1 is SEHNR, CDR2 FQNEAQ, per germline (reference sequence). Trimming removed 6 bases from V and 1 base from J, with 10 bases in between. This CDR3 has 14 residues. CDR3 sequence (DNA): TGTGCCAGCAGTCCACGGGAGAGCAATCAGCCCCAGCATTTT. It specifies CASSPRESNQPQHF.

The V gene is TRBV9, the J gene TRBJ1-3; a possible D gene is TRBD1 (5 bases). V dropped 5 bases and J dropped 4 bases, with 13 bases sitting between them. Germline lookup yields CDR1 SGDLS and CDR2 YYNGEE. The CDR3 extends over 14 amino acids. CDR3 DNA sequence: TGTGCCAGCAGGGGCGGGGGAGCGGGAAACACCATATATTTT. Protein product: CASRGGGAGNTIYF.

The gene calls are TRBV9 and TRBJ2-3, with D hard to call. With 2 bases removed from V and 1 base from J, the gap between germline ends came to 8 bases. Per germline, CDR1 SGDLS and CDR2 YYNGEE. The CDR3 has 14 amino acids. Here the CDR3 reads CASSVRGRTDTQYF. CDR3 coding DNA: TGTGCCAGCAGCGTCCGCGGCCGCACAGATACGCAGTATTTT.

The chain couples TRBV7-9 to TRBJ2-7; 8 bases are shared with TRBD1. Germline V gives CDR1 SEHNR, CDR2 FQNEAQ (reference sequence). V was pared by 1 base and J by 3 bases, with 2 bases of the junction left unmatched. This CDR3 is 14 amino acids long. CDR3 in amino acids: CASSLGTGLYEQYF. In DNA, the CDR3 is TGTGCCAGCAGCTTAGGGACAGGGCTCTACGAGCAGTACTTC.

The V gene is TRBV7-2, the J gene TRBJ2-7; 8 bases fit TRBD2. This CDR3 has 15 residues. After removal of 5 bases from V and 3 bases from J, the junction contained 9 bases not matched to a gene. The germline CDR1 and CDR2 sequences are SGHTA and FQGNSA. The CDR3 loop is CASSRPGLGDYEQYF. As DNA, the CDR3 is TGTGCCAGCAGCCGGCCGGGACTAGGGGACTACGAGCAGTACTTC.

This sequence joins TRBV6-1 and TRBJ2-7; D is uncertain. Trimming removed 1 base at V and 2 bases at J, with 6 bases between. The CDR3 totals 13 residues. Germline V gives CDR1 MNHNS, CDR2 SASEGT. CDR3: CASSEGVAYEQYF. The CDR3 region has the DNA TGTGCCAGCAGTGAAGGGGTGGCCTACGAGCAGTACTTC.

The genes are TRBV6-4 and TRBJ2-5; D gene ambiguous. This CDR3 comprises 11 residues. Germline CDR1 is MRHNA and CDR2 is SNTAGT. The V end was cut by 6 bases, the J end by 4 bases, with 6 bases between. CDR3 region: CASRRRETQYF. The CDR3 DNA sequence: TGTGCCAGCAGGCGCAGAGAGACCCAGTACTTC.

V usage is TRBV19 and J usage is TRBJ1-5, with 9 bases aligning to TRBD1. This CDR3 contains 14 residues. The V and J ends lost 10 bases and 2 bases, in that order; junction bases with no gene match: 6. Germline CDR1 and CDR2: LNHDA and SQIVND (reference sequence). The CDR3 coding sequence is TGTGCCACTCGCTGGGACAGGGGCAATCAGCCCCAGCATTTT. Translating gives CATRWDRGNQPQHF.

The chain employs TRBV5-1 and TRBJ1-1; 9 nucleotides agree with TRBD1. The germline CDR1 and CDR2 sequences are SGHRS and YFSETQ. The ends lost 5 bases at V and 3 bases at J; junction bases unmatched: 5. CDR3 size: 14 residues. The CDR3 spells CASRKTGGDTEAFF. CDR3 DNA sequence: TGCGCCAGCAGAAAGACAGGGGGGGACACTGAAGCTTTCTTT.

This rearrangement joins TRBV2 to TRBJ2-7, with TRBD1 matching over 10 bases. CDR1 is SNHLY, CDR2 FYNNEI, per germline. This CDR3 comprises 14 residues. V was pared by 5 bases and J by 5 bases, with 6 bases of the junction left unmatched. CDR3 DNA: TGTGCCAGCAGTCAGGGACAGGGGTCCGACGAGCAGTACTTC. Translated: CASSQGQGSDEQYF.

The CDR3 nucleotides read TGTGCCAGCAGTTACTCGGAGGGGGCAGAGACCCAGTACTTC. It codes for CASSYSEGAETQYF. V gene TRBV6-5 combines with J gene TRBJ2-5, with a weak D call TRBD1 (7 bases). The ends were cut back, 0 bases at V and 4 bases at J, with 9 bases in the middle. Germline CDR1 and CDR2: MNHEY and SVGAGI. The CDR3 is 14 amino acids.

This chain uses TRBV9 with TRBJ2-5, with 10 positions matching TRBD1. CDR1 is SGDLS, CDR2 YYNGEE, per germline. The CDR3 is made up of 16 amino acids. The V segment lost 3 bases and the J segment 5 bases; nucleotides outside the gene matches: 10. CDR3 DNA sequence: TGTGCCAGCAGCGCCTCCGGGACAGGGGTCCAGGAGACCCAGTACTTC. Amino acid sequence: CASSASGTGVQETQYF. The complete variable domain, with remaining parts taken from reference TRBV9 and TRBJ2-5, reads DSGVTQTPKHLITATGQRVTLRCSPRSGDLSVYWYQQSLDQGLQFLIQYYNGEERAKGNILERFSAQQFPDLHSELNLSSLELGDSALYFCASSASGTGVQETQYFGPGTRLLVL.

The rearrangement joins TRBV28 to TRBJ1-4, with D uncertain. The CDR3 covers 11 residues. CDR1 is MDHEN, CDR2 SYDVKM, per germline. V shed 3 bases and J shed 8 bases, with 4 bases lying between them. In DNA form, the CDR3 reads TGTGCCAGCAGTTTGATGGAAAAACTGTTTTTT. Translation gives CASSLMEKLFF.

The CDR3 nucleotides read TGTGCCAGCAGTCAGTCGCGGGGCTGGGGCGAAAAACTGTTTTTT. It is translated as CASSQSRGWGEKLFF. This chain links TRBV6-1 with TRBJ1-4; perhaps TRBD1 as D (5 bases). Trimming removed 5 bases at V and 8 bases at J, with 18 bases between. The CDR3 spans 15 residues. CDR1 and CDR2 (germline): MNHNS, SASEGT.

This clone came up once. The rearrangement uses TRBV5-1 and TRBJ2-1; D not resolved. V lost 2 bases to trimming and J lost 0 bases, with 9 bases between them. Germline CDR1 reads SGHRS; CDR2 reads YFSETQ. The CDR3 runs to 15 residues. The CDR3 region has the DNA TGCGCCAGCAGCTTCGAGTCTAGCTCCTACAATGAGCAGTTCTTC. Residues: CASSFESSSYNEQFF.

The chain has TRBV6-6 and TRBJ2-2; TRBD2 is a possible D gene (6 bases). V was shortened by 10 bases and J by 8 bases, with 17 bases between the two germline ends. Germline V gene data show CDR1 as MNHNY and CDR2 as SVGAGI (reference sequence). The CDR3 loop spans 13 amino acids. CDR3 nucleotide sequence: TGTGCCATCGAGACTAGTCGGGTTGGGGAGCTGTTTTTT. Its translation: CAIETSRVGELFF.

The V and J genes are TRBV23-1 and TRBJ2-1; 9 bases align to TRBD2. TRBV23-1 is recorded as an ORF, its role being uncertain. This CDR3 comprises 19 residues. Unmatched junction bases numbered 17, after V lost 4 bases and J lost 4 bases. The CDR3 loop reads CASSPPPRGRVFVYNEQFF. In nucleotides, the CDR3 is TGCGCCAGCAGTCCACCGCCGCGCGGGAGGGTATTTGTTTACAATGAGCAGTTCTTC.